The T cell receptor (beta chain) described here comes from a study of blood T cell repertoires in COVID-19 (TCRdb year 2020). For context, the study as a whole: Samples covering the acute and convalescent phases of COVID-19 were provided by collaborators in the United States, Italy and Spain. The prospective study material was composed of cDNA or gDNA derived from T cells, B-cell-depleted T cells, or PBMCs. The dataset comprised deeply sampled blood TCRbeta repertoires from subjects exposed to, actively infected with, or recovered from COVID-19. A freely available public database, intended as a resource for researchers studying the immune response to SARS-CoV-2, is where the repertoires were released. The samples were drawn from the first 160 participants of the ongoing ImmuneRACE study and from some 1,300 subjects provided by 6 global collaborators. Nearly every sample came with metadata listing a de-identified subject ID, COVID-19 status, age in years and sex. Where available, HLA class I and class II types were obtained from metadata supplied by the sample provider rather than from assay-based typing.

As to this clone: Its antigen target is currently unknown. Per-base quality was not reported, and no clone a single base away is much larger than it.

Whole blood was collected in K2EDTA tubes by collaborating institutions according to the institutions' own protocols. For TCRbeta analysis, collaborators shipped samples as frozen whole blood, isolated PBMCs, or DNA extracted from either of those sample types. The immunoSEQ Assay, a bias-controlled multiplex PCR, was used to amplify TCRbeta CDR3 regions from genomic DNA. The authors' pipeline ran thus. Within the assay, amplification of reference gene primers was used to estimate how many nucleated cells each sample contained. To quantify the absolute abundance of each unique TCRbeta CDR3 rearrangement, sequence reads were collapsed and filtered. For each sample, productive Simpson clonality was calculated by taking the square root of Simpson's diversity index across productive rearrangements. TCRdb retrieved this table from immuneACCESS and kept in-frame rearrangements only. Not all clones are present; in checked studies, unresolved V genes account for under half, and no reason is known for the remainder. V and J calls and clone size are copied from that table; D and trimming were computed from the DNA. This sample lists around 90,000 clones; approximately 75% were detected once. Around an eighth of the sample lies in the top ten.

Paper-wide results and their limitations: The amount of clinical and demographic metadata varied by source and participant and was provided uncurated.

The CDR3 has 14 amino acids, counting the end cysteine and phenylalanine. The entry retains the CDR3 DNA only, 42 bases that are in frame from base 1. The germline V gene sets CDR1 to SGHRS and CDR2 to YFSETQ. Trimming removed 1 base from V and 6 bases from J; the gene matches leave 3 bases unexplained. The receptor was isolated from a human donor in a cohort sampled during active COVID-19. The sequence links TRBV5-1 to TRBJ2-2, with 7 central nucleotides matching TRBD1. Sequencing was carried out using peripheral blood. The CDR3 loop reads CASSLLRGPGELFF. The base sequence is TGCGCCAGCAGCTTGCTGAGGGGGCCCGGGGAGCTGTTTTTT.